A selection of T cell receptor beta chains follows, all from one sample in a study of monozygotic twins with inflammatory bowel disease. Reanalyzing the 5' RACE reads, TCRdb keeps one entry per CDR3 protein, without DNA. The sample has some 150,000 distinct CDR3 sequences. The sample consisted of blood. These receptors all stem from a human donor with ulcerative colitis or Crohn's disease, or a healthy co-twin of an affected twin (not recorded which). The CDR3 runs from the conserved cysteine through the conserved F or W. Some rows mark clone size as missing; the rest say once, few, many or name a class of expanded clone.

v_call: TRBV2; j_call: TRBJ1-5; clone_size: .; cdr3_aa: CASSEVRDFSNQPQHF
v_call: TRBV5-1; j_call: TRBJ2-2; clone_size: .; cdr3_aa: CASSLGTSDTGELFF
v_call: TRBV11-1; j_call: TRBJ2-2; clone_size: .; cdr3_aa: CASSLDGNTGELFF
v_call: TRBV20-1; j_call: TRBJ2-7; clone_size: .; cdr3_aa: CSASPFETWNEQYF
v_call: TRBV12-3/TRBV12-4; j_call: TRBJ1-5; clone_size: .; cdr3_aa: CASSFGAFDQPQHF
v_call: TRBV9; j_call: TRBJ2-5; clone_size: .; cdr3_aa: CASSVDATETQYF
v_call: TRBV20-1; j_call: TRBJ2-3; clone_size: .; cdr3_aa: CSARWVLEVTDTQYF
v_call: TRBV12-3/TRBV12-4; j_call: TRBJ2-7; clone_size: .; cdr3_aa: CASRGRISYEQYF
v_call: TRBV6-5; j_call: TRBJ2-3; clone_size: .; cdr3_aa: CASSYGWRGGSDTQYF
v_call: TRBV28; j_call: TRBJ1-6; clone_size: .; cdr3_aa: CASSTRQGYNSPLHF
v_call: TRBV12-3/TRBV12-4; j_call: TRBJ2-3; clone_size: .; cdr3_aa: CASSFDSYTDTQYF
v_call: TRBV5-1; j_call: TRBJ1-4; clone_size: .; cdr3_aa: CASSVRTAGHSVREKLFF
v_call: TRBV12-3/TRBV12-4; j_call: TRBJ1-5; clone_size: .; cdr3_aa: CASSATGVQPQHF
v_call: TRBV9; j_call: TRBJ2-1; clone_size: .; cdr3_aa: CASSVSVRADEQFF
v_call: TRBV19; j_call: TRBJ1-2; clone_size: .; cdr3_aa: CASSIRPGPIYGYTF
v_call: TRBV5-1; j_call: TRBJ1-1; clone_size: .; cdr3_aa: CASSQFSTEAFF
v_call: TRBV5-1; j_call: TRBJ2-1; clone_size: .; cdr3_aa: CASSFGSGEVAYNEQFF
v_call: TRBV6-1; j_call: TRBJ2-5; clone_size: medium-sized; cdr3_aa: CASSEMGGGQETQYF
v_call: TRBV4-2; j_call: TRBJ2-3; clone_size: .; cdr3_aa: CASSQESSVRGLAGGVISDTQYF
v_call: TRBV20-1; j_call: TRBJ2-3; clone_size: .; cdr3_aa: CTGVDSLTDTQYF
v_call: TRBV29-1; j_call: TRBJ2-1; clone_size: .; cdr3_aa: CSVDRDSGTYNEQFF
v_call: TRBV5-5; j_call: TRBJ1-1; clone_size: .; cdr3_aa: CASSVTGRVSTEAFF
v_call: TRBV6-1; j_call: TRBJ1-2; clone_size: .; cdr3_aa: CASSGQGRFRYTF
v_call: TRBV20-1; j_call: TRBJ1-1; clone_size: .; cdr3_aa: CSARDRRLNTEAFF
v_call: TRBV5-1; j_call: TRBJ2-1; clone_size: .; cdr3_aa: CASSTGGPSYNEQFF
v_call: TRBV12-3/TRBV12-4; j_call: TRBJ1-5; clone_size: .; cdr3_aa: CASSFAGMGNQPQHF
v_call: TRBV28; j_call: TRBJ2-1; clone_size: .; cdr3_aa: CASSSMGGRGGFF